Presented here are 12 T cell receptor beta chains from one specimen sequenced in a study of T-cell memory formation after mild COVID-19. TCRdb re-derived calls from the 5' RACE reads in MiXCR, one entry per CDR3 protein. Among roughly 200,000 distinct CDR3 sequences listed, around 19% were seen once. The sequencing input was PBMCs or a T cell subset sorted from them (not recorded which). These receptors all come from an adult woman who had mild COVID-19 (a few samples of this study predate the infection). Cell type and time point are not known.

The genes are TRBV24-1 and TRBJ1-2; TRBD1 agrees at 7 bases. Germline V gene data show CDR1 as KGHDR and CDR2 as SFDVKD. The ends lost 5 bases at V and 2 bases at J; junction bases unmatched: 10. This CDR3 has 16 residues. The CDR3 sequence: CATSGVTGSGNYGYTF. The CDR3, as DNA: TGTGCCACCAGTGGTGTGACAGGGTCAGGGAACTATGGCTACACCTTC.

This clonotype was found a few times. The chain carries TRBV18 and TRBJ2-7; 7 bases agree with TRBD1. The CDR3 runs to 14 residues. In germline, CDR1 is KGHSH, CDR2 LQKENI. Trimming at V came to 4 bases and at J to 2 bases, leaving 5 bases not matched to a gene. In DNA form, the CDR3 reads TGTGCCAGCTCACACCCGGGACAGACCTACGAGCAGTACTTC. This codes for CASSHPGQTYEQYF.

The chain has TRBV4-3 and TRBJ2-1; maybe TRBD2 (6 bases). Trimming shortened V by 1 base and J by 3 bases, and 10 bases separated the two germline ends. The CDR3 is 15 residues long. CDR1 LGHNA and CDR2 YSLEER come from the germline V gene. In DNA form, the CDR3 reads TGCGCCAGCAGCCAAGCCCACGGGGGCTACAATGAGCAGTTCTTC. Translation: CASSQAHGGYNEQFF.

This clonotype came up a few times. This rearrangement joins TRBV14 to TRBJ2-1, with a possible D match to TRBD2 (6 bases). The CDR3 is 13 amino acids. The germline V and J ends were trimmed by 3 bases and 4 bases, with 7 bases remaining between them. CDR1 is SGHDN and CDR2 is FVKESK in the germline V gene. Here the CDR3 reads CASSQRDYNEQFF. CDR3 nucleotide sequence: TGTGCCAGCAGCCAGCGGGATTACAATGAGCAGTTCTTC.

This chain joins TRBV19 and TRBJ1-5, with D unclear. Looked up from germline, CDR1 is LNHDA and CDR2 is SQIVND (reference sequence). V gave up 0 bases and J gave up 13 bases, with 13 bases separating them. This CDR3 region has 13 residues. The CDR3 is CASSIEARGSQHF. The CDR3 DNA follows: TGTGCCAGTAGTATAGAGGCTCGAGGGTCGCAGCATTTT.

The rearrangement links TRBV24-1 to TRBJ2-3, with 8 bases lining up with TRBD1. This CDR3 has 16 amino acids. With 4 bases clipped from V and 7 bases from J, the junction kept 12 bases outside the gene matches. CDR1 KGHDR and CDR2 SFDVKD come from the germline V gene. Written as DNA, the CDR3 is TGTGCCACCAGTGAGTCGACAGGGGTTCAAGGTAATACGCAGTATTTT. Translating it yields CATSESTGVQGNTQYF.

This clonotype came up a few times. This rearrangement joins TRBV10-2 to TRBJ2-2; 7 bases align to TRBD2. Germline CDR1 is WSHSY and CDR2 is SAAADI. J was trimmed by 5 bases and V by 4 bases; bases with no gene match: 1. This CDR3 region has 13 residues. The CDR3 spells CASSGEGTGELFF. DNA of the CDR3: TGCGCCAGCAGTGGGGAGGGGACCGGGGAGCTGTTTTTT.

This clonotype was counted a few times. The gene calls are TRBV9 and TRBJ2-1, with 7 nucleotides matching TRBD1. This CDR3 has 15 residues. CDR1 is SGDLS and CDR2 is YYNGEE in the germline V gene. Losses at the gene ends were 7 bases for V and 0 bases for J; bases not matched to a gene: 7. CDR3 in DNA: TGTGCCAGCTCCATCGGGACAGCCTCCTACAATGAGCAGTTCTTC. Protein: CASSIGTASYNEQFF.

This clonotype was detected only a few times. The CDR3 nucleotides read TGTGCCAGCAGTCCCGGGGGTCGGGATGAGCAGTTCTTC. Translating gives CASSPGGRDEQFF. The V call is TRBV6-4, the J call TRBJ2-1; possible D gene TRBD2, 6 bases. The CDR3 has 13 residues. CDR1 and CDR2 from the germline V gene are MRHNA and SNTAGT. The V and J ends lost 5 bases and 8 bases respectively, with 13 bases between them.

This chain uses TRBV9 with TRBJ2-5; no clear D gene. CDR3 length: 13 residues. Trimming took off 1 base at V and 4 bases at J, with 8 bases between the two ends. CDR1 and CDR2 (germline): SGDLS, YYNGEE. CDR3 protein: CASSVQRGETQYF. The CDR3 DNA follows: TGTGCCAGCAGCGTACAGCGCGGAGAGACCCAGTACTTC. Supplemented by reference TRBV9 and TRBJ2-5, the full variable domain reads DSGVTQTPKHLITATGQRVTLRCSPRSGDLSVYWYQQSLDQGLQFLIQYYNGEERAKGNILERFSAQQFPDLHSELNLSSLELGDSALYFCASSVQRGETQYFGPGTRLLVL.

This clonotype was seen a handful of times. The chain joins TRBV7-8 to TRBJ1-2, with D unclear. The CDR3 length is 13 residues. CDR1 and CDR2 from the germline V gene are SGHVS and FQNEAQ. V lost 5 bases and J 7 bases, leaving 14 bases between the germline ends. The CDR3 sequence: CASSASPVVGYTF. CDR3 DNA sequence: TGTGCCAGCAGCGCCTCTCCAGTAGTTGGCTACACCTTC. The full variable domain, its missing parts supplied by reference TRBV7-8 and TRBJ1-2, is GAGVSQSPRYKVAKRGQDVALRCDPISGHVSLFWYQQALGQGPEFLTYFQNEAQLDKSGLPSDRFFAERPEGSVSTLKIQRTQQEDSAVYLCASSASPVVGYTFGSGTRLTVV.

The CDR3 bases are TGTGCCAGCAGCTTATGGCTAGCGGGGAACACCGGGGAGCTGTTTTTT. It translates to CASSLWLAGNTGELFF. The chain combines TRBV7-3 with TRBJ2-2; 8 bases map to TRBD2. The CDR3 runs to 16 residues. Germline CDR1 and CDR2: SGHTA and FQGTGA. V lost 2 bases, J lost 1 base, and 3 bases stayed unmatched.